Listed below are T cell receptor beta chains from one sample, sequenced in a study of CD4+ T cells in melanoma. Generated by immunoSEQ multiplex PCR, the TCRdb table keeps only in-frame clones and is missing some. The sample yields over 100,000 clones, about nine tenths seen once. Sample: peripheral blood. The receptors were gathered from a human donor with melanoma. Each CDR3 is given with its conserved first and last residue. Each record gives: D gene, V gene, J gene, clone size, CDR3 DNA, CDR3 protein. D genes are given only for firm matches. Rows may omit the clone size; those that give it use once, few, many or a size class.

d_gene: NA
v_gene: TRBV5-1
j_gene: TRBJ2-3
abundance: NA
CDR3nt: TGCGCCAGCAGCACGATTTTTGGGGATACGCAGTATTTT
CDR3aa: CASSTIFGDTQYF

d_gene: NA
v_gene: TRBV19
j_gene: TRBJ1-5
abundance: NA
CDR3nt: TGTGCCAGTAGTATAGATCTACACCTCAATCAGCCCCAGCATTTT
CDR3aa: CASSIDLHLNQPQHF

d_gene: NA
v_gene: TRBV25-1
j_gene: TRBJ1-2
abundance: NA
CDR3nt: TGTGCCAGCAGTGTACAGGAGAACTATGGCTACACCTTC
CDR3aa: CASSVQENYGYTF

d_gene: NA
v_gene: TRBV2
j_gene: TRBJ2-2
abundance: NA
CDR3nt: TGTGCCACCAGTTCTCGGCCCCACACCGGGGAGCTGTTTTTT
CDR3aa: CATSSRPHTGELFF

d_gene: NA
v_gene: TRBV5-4
j_gene: TRBJ1-4
abundance: NA
CDR3nt: TGTGCCAGCAGCCAGGACCATGCAACTAATGAAAAACTGTTTTTT
CDR3aa: CASSQDHATNEKLFF

d_gene: TRBD2
v_gene: TRBV5-8
j_gene: TRBJ2-1
abundance: NA
CDR3nt: TGTGCCAGCAGCCAAGAGCGGGAGCCTTACAATGAGCAGTTCTTC
CDR3aa: CASSQEREPYNEQFF

d_gene: NA
v_gene: TRBV7-3
j_gene: TRBJ2-7
abundance: NA
CDR3nt: TGTGCCAGCAGCTCGACACTTCCCACCCTTCTGCAGTACTTC
CDR3aa: CASSSTLPTLLQYF

d_gene: NA
v_gene: TRBV28
j_gene: TRBJ1-1
abundance: NA
CDR3nt: TGTGCCAGCAGTTTAAGTTGGACTGAAGCTTTCTTT
CDR3aa: CASSLSWTEAFF

d_gene: NA
v_gene: TRBV11-3
j_gene: TRBJ1-1
abundance: once
CDR3nt: TGTGCCAGCAGCTTAGATTCGGGGGGGAGCTACGAAGCTTTCTTT
CDR3aa: CASSLDSGGSYEAFF

d_gene: NA
v_gene: TRBV2
j_gene: TRBJ1-2
abundance: NA
CDR3nt: TGTGCCAGCACGGGCGACCGATTCTATGGCTACACCTTC
CDR3aa: CASTGDRFYGYTF

d_gene: NA
v_gene: TRBV7-3
j_gene: TRBJ2-1
abundance: NA
CDR3nt: TGTGCCAGCAGCTTAAGCAAAGGGTACAATGAGCAGTTCTTC
CDR3aa: CASSLSKGYNEQFF

d_gene: NA
v_gene: TRBV6-5
j_gene: TRBJ1-1
abundance: NA
CDR3nt: TGTGCCAGCAGTGCACGCGGGGAATCGGCTTTCTTT
CDR3aa: CASSARGESAFF

d_gene: TRBD2
v_gene: TRBV4-3
j_gene: TRBJ2-3
abundance: NA
CDR3nt: TGCGCCAGCAGCCAAGACTGGGCCGGGGGGGCGTCTGATACGCAGTATTTT
CDR3aa: CASSQDWAGGASDTQYF

d_gene: NA
v_gene: TRBV5-1
j_gene: TRBJ2-4
abundance: NA
CDR3nt: TGCGCCAGCAGCTTGGCCGGCGGGGTAAACATTCAGTACTTC
CDR3aa: CASSLAGGVNIQYF

d_gene: NA
v_gene: TRBV9
j_gene: TRBJ2-7
abundance: NA
CDR3nt: TGTGCCAGCAGCGGGATTCGGGACGAGCAGTACTTC
CDR3aa: CASSGIRDEQYF

d_gene: NA
v_gene: TRBV7-8
j_gene: TRBJ2-7
abundance: NA
CDR3nt: TGTGCCAGCAGCCCCTTGCGAGTTCGGGTCTACGAGCAGTACTTC
CDR3aa: CASSPLRVRVYEQYF

d_gene: TRBD1
v_gene: TRBV11-2
j_gene: TRBJ2-7
abundance: NA
CDR3nt: TGTGCCAGCAGCTTTGGACAGGTAATCAACGAGCAGTACTTC
CDR3aa: CASSFGQVINEQYF

d_gene: TRBD1
v_gene: TRBV5-1
j_gene: TRBJ2-5
abundance: NA
CDR3nt: TGCGCCAGCAGCTGGGACAGCCAAGAGACCCAGTACTTC
CDR3aa: CASSWDSQETQYF

d_gene: NA
v_gene: TRBV10-3
j_gene: TRBJ2-4
abundance: NA
CDR3nt: TGTGCCATCAGTGAAGACAGAGCCAAAAACATTCAGTACTTC
CDR3aa: CAISEDRAKNIQYF

d_gene: NA
v_gene: TRBV25-1
j_gene: TRBJ1-6
abundance: NA
CDR3nt: TGTGCCAGCAAACAGGTCGATAATTCACCCCTCCACTTT
CDR3aa: CASKQVDNSPLHF

d_gene: TRBD1
v_gene: TRBV6-1
j_gene: TRBJ1-2
abundance: NA
CDR3nt: TGTGCCAGCAGCCGCATGCGGACAGGTGATGGTGGCTACACCTTC
CDR3aa: CASSRMRTGDGGYTF

d_gene: TRBD1
v_gene: TRBV7-2
j_gene: TRBJ2-7
abundance: NA
CDR3nt: TGTGCCAGCAGCTTAGGAGGGACAGGGACCTACGAGCAGTACTTC
CDR3aa: CASSLGGTGTYEQYF

d_gene: NA
v_gene: TRBV4-1
j_gene: TRBJ2-2
abundance: NA
CDR3nt: TGCGCCAGCAGCCACCTGGGGTCAAAAGGCGGGGAGCTGTTTTTT
CDR3aa: CASSHLGSKGGELFF

d_gene: NA
v_gene: TRBV4-1
j_gene: TRBJ2-2
abundance: NA
CDR3nt: TGCGCCAGCAGTTGGGGCCCGAACACCGGGGAGCTGTTTTTT
CDR3aa: CASSWGPNTGELFF

d_gene: TRBD1
v_gene: TRBV7-9
j_gene: TRBJ2-3
abundance: NA
CDR3nt: TGTGCCAGCAGCTCCTCGACAGGGGCAGATACGCAGTATTTT
CDR3aa: CASSSSTGADTQYF

d_gene: NA
v_gene: TRBV7-9
j_gene: TRBJ1-3
abundance: NA
CDR3nt: TGTGCCAGCAGCTTAGCCGGCAGAATCTCTGGAAACACCATATATTTT
CDR3aa: CASSLAGRISGNTIYF

d_gene: TRBD2
v_gene: TRBV7-9
j_gene: TRBJ2-7
abundance: NA
CDR3nt: TGTGCCAGCAGCCCCCGCGGGGGTAAAGCGGGAGTATGGTACGAGCAGTACTTC
CDR3aa: CASSPRGGKAGVWYEQYF

d_gene: NA
v_gene: TRBV6-6
j_gene: TRBJ1-1
abundance: few
CDR3nt: TGTGCCAGCAGTTACGATAGGGACTTTCCTGAAGCTTTCTTT
CDR3aa: CASSYDRDFPEAFF

d_gene: TRBD1
v_gene: TRBV18
j_gene: TRBJ2-5
abundance: NA
CDR3nt: TGTGCCAGCTCACCAGTGCAGGGGGTAAGAGAGACCCAGTACTTC
CDR3aa: CASSPVQGVRETQYF

d_gene: NA
v_gene: TRBV7-3
j_gene: TRBJ1-1
abundance: NA
CDR3nt: TGTGCCAGCAGCTTGAGAAGGAACACTGAAGCTTTCTTT
CDR3aa: CASSLRRNTEAFF

d_gene: TRBD2
v_gene: TRBV7-2
j_gene: TRBJ2-7
abundance: NA
CDR3nt: TGTGCCAGCAGCTCCTTAGCGGGATTGGACGAGCAGTACTTC
CDR3aa: CASSSLAGLDEQYF

d_gene: NA
v_gene: TRBV19
j_gene: TRBJ2-3
abundance: NA
CDR3nt: TGTGCCAGTAGAGAGAGGGCCGCAGATACGCAGTATTTT
CDR3aa: CASRERAADTQYF

d_gene: NA
v_gene: TRBV28
j_gene: TRBJ2-5
abundance: NA
CDR3nt: TGTGCCAGCAGTTTGTCCCAACAGGTGGTGAACTTC
CDR3aa: CASSLSQQVVNF

d_gene: NA
v_gene: TRBV7-3
j_gene: TRBJ2-2
abundance: NA
CDR3nt: TGTGCCAGCAGCTTAAGTCGCCGGGGGAACACCGGGGAGCTGTTTTTT
CDR3aa: CASSLSRRGNTGELFF

d_gene: NA
v_gene: TRBV5-1
j_gene: TRBJ2-3
abundance: NA
CDR3nt: TGCGCCAGCAGCTTGCCGACCCGCGCGGACGTTAACACGCAGTATTTT
CDR3aa: CASSLPTRADVNTQYF

d_gene: NA
v_gene: TRBV10-3
j_gene: TRBJ2-1
abundance: NA
CDR3nt: TGTGCCATCAGTGGTCTTCTCTCCTACAATGAGCAGTTCTTC
CDR3aa: CAISGLLSYNEQFF

d_gene: NA
v_gene: TRBV4-2
j_gene: TRBJ2-2
abundance: NA
CDR3nt: TGTGCCAGCAGCCAAGATATCGAGGGGGAGCTGTTTTTT
CDR3aa: CASSQDIEGELFF

d_gene: NA
v_gene: TRBV5-8
j_gene: TRBJ2-7
abundance: NA
CDR3nt: TGTGCCAGCAGCGTATCCTACGAGCAGTACTTC
CDR3aa: CASSVSYEQYF

d_gene: NA
v_gene: TRBV6-1
j_gene: TRBJ2-3
abundance: NA
CDR3nt: TGTGCCAGCAGTTGGGAGCTAGGCACAGATACGCAGTATTTT
CDR3aa: CASSWELGTDTQYF

d_gene: TRBD1
v_gene: TRBV7-9
j_gene: TRBJ2-7
abundance: NA
CDR3nt: TGTGCCAGCAGCTGGGACAGGGATCGTCTCTTGGAGCAGTACTTC
CDR3aa: CASSWDRDRLLEQYF

d_gene: NA
v_gene: TRBV7-2
j_gene: TRBJ1-2
abundance: NA
CDR3nt: TGTGCCAGCAGGGCAACGGGGGCGGGGGATGGCTACACCTTC
CDR3aa: CASRATGAGDGYTF

d_gene: NA
v_gene: TRBV5-1
j_gene: TRBJ2-7
abundance: NA
CDR3nt: TGCGCCAGCAGCCTCGCCAGGGGTCCCGCCTCCTACGAGCAGTACTTC
CDR3aa: CASSLARGPASYEQYF

d_gene: TRBD2
v_gene: TRBV11-2
j_gene: TRBJ2-3
abundance: NA
CDR3nt: TGTGCCAGCAGCCCACGGGTTAGCGGGCGTGCAGATACGCAGTATTTT
CDR3aa: CASSPRVSGRADTQYF

d_gene: NA
v_gene: TRBV27
j_gene: TRBJ1-1
abundance: NA
CDR3nt: TGTGCCAGCAGGAACAGATGGACAGACTCTCCGCTGAGCACTGAAGCTTTCTTT
CDR3aa: CASRNRWTDSPLSTEAFF

d_gene: NA
v_gene: TRBV29-1
j_gene: TRBJ2-5
abundance: NA
CDR3nt: TGCAGCGTTAGCAGCCAAGAGACCCAGTACTTC
CDR3aa: CSVSSQETQYF

d_gene: NA
v_gene: TRBV5-4
j_gene: TRBJ2-2
abundance: NA
CDR3nt: TGTGCCAGCAGCTTGGTATCGGGGGCCGGGGAGCTGTTTTTT
CDR3aa: CASSLVSGAGELFF